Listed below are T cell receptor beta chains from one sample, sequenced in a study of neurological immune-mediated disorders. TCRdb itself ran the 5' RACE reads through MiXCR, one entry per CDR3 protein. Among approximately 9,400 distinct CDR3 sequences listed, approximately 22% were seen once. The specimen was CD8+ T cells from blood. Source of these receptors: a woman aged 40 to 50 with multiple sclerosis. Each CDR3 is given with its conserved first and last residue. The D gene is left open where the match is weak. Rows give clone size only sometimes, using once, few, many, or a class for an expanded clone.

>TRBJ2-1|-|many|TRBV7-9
TGTGCCAGCAGTCCCGACAGGAGCTCCTACAATGAGCAGTTCTTC
CASSPDRSSYNEQFF
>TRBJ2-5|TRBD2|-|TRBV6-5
TGTGCCAGCAGACCCAGCGGGGGGGCGGAGACCCAGTACTTC
CASRPSGGAETQYF
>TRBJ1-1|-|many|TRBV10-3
TGTGCCATCAGCTCCGGGACAGAAGCTTTCTTT
CAISSGTEAFF
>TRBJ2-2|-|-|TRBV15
TGTGCCACCAGCAGCGCTTATGGGGCAACCGGGGAGCTGTTTTTT
CATSSAYGATGELFF
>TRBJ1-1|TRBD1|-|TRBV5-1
TGCGCCAGCAGTCTTCAGGGGGTCGGCGGAGACACTGAAGCTTTCTTT
CASSLQGVGGDTEAFF
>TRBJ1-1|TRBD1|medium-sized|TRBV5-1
TGCGCCAGCACCTTATGGGACAGGGGAATCACTGAAGCTTTCTTT
CASTLWDRGITEAFF
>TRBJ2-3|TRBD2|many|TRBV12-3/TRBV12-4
TGTGCCAGCAGTTTTGAACTAGCGGGCACAGATACGCAGTATTTT
CASSFELAGTDTQYF
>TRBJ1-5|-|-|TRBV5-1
TGCGCCAGCAGCCTAACCGGGGCAGTAGGGCAGCCCCAGCATTTT
CASSLTGAVGQPQHF
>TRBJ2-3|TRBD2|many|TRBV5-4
TGTGCCAGCAGCTTCCCTAGCGGGGGGGCGGGGGACCCAGATACGCAGTATTTT
CASSFPSGGAGDPDTQYF
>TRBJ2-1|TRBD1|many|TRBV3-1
TGTGCCAGCAGTACAGGGGGCAGCGTTCAGTTCTTC
CASSTGGSVQFF
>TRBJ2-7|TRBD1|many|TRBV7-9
TGTGCCAGCAGCCGCTGGGACAGACCCTACGAGCAGTACTTC
CASSRWDRPYEQYF
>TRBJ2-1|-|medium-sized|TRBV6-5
TGTGCCAGCAGTTACTATATAGGGGTTGGTGAGCAGTTCTTC
CASSYYIGVGEQFF
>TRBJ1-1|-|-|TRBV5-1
TGCGCCAGCAGCTTGTCCCGCGGGGGCGGCACTGAAGCTTTCTTT
CASSLSRGGGTEAFF
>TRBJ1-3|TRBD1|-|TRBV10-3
TGTGTCGTGAACCCAGGACAGGGCTTGGGAAACACCATATATTTT
CVVNPGQGLGNTIYF
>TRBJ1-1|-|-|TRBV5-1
TGCGCCAGCAGTAGAGCGCCCGAAGGGAACACTGAAGCTTTCTTT
CASSRAPEGNTEAFF
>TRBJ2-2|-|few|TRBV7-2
TGTGCCAGCAGCTCCGGACGGGGGAGGTCGAACGGGGAGCTGTTTTTT
CASSSGRGRSNGELFF
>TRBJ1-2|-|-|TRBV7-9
TGTGCCAGCAGCTTAGAGAATGCCCCCACCTTC
CASSLENAPTF